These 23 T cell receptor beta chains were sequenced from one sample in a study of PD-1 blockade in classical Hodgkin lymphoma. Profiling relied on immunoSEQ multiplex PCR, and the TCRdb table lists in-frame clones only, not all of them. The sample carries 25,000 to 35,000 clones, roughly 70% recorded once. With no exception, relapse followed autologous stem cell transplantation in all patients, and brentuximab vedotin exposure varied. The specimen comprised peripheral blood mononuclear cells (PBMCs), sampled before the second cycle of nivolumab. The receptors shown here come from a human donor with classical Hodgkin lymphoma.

In nucleotides, the CDR3 is TGTGCCAGCAGCCACGACAGGGGGCCTGGCGAGCAGTACTTC. It is translated as CASSHDRGPGEQYF. The rearrangement links TRBV11-2 to TRBJ2-7; 10 bases line up with TRBD1. V was clipped by 5 bases and J by 6 bases; unmatched bases: 7. CDR3 length: 14 amino acids. Looked up from germline, CDR1 is SGHAT and CDR2 is FQNNGV.

CDR3 region: CASSLGPGTSTGELFF. The CDR3 DNA follows: TGTGCCAGCAGCTTAGGACCCGGGACTAGCACCGGGGAGCTGTTTTTT. The rearrangement joins TRBV11-2 to TRBJ2-2, with TRBD2 identical over 8 bases. This CDR3 is built from 16 residues. Germline lookup yields CDR1 SGHAT and CDR2 FQNNGV. The V segment lost 1 base and the J segment 4 bases; nucleotides outside the gene matches: 5. The full variable domain, its missing parts supplied by reference TRBV11-2 and TRBJ2-2, is EAGVAQSPRYKIIEKRQSVAFWCNPISGHATLYWYQQILGQGPKLLIQFQNNGVVDDSQLPKDRFSAERLKGVDSTLKIQPAKLEDSAVYLCASSLGPGTSTGELFFGEGSRLTVL.

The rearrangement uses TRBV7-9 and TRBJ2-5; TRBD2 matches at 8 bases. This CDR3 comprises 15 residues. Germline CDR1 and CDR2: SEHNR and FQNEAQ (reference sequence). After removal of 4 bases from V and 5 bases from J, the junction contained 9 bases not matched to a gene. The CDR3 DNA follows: TGTGCCAGCAGCTCGACTAGCGAAAAAACGGAGACCCAGTACTTC. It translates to CASSSTSEKTETQYF.

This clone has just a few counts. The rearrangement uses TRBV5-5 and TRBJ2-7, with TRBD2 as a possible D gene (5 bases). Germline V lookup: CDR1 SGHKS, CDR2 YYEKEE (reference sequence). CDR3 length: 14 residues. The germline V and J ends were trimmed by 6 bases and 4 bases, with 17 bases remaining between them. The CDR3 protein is CASNSLARDYEQYF. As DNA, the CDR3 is TGTGCCAGCAACTCTTTAGCGAGAGATTACGAGCAGTACTTC.

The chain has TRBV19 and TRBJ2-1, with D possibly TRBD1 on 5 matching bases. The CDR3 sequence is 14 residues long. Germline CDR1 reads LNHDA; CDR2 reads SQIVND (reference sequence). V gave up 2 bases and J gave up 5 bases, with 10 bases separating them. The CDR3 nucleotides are TGTGCCAGTAGTATAAACTGGGGCCACAATGAGCAGTTCTTC. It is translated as CASSINWGHNEQFF.

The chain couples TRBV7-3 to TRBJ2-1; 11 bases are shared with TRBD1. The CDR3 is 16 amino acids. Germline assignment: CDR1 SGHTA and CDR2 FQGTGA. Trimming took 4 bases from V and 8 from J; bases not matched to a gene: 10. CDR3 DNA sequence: TGTGCCAGCAGCTCCAGGACAGGGGGCGCGACGGATGAGCAGTTCTTC. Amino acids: CASSSRTGGATDEQFF.

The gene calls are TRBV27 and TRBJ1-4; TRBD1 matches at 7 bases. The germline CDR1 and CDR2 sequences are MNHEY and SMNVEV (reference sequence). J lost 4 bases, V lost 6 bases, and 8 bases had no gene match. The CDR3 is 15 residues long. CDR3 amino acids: CASRNSGGYNEKLFF. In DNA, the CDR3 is TGTGCCAGCAGAAACTCAGGGGGATATAATGAAAAACTGTTTTTT. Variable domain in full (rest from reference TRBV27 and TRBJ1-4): EAQVTQNPRYLITVTGKKLTVTCSQNMNHEYMSWYRQDPGLGLRQIYYSMNVEVTDKGDVPEGYKVSRKEKRNFPLILESPSPNQTSLYFCASRNSGGYNEKLFFGSGTQLSVL.

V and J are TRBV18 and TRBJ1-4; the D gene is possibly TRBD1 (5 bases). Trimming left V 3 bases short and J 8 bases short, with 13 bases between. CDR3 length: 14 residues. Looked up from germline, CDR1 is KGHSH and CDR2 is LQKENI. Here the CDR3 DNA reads TGTGCCAGCTCACCGTCGGGGGATTCCGAAAAACTGTTTTTT. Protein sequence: CASSPSGDSEKLFF.

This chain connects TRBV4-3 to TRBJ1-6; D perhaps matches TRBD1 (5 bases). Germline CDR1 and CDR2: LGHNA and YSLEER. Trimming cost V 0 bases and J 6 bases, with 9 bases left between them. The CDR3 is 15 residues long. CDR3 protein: CASSQEARVNSPLHF. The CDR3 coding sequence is TGCGCCAGCAGCCAAGAGGCCAGGGTTAATTCACCCCTCCACTTT.

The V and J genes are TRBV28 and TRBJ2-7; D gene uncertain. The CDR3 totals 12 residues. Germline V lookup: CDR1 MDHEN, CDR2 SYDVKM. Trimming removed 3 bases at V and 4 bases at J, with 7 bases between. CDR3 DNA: TGTGCCAGCAGTTTTATGGGTTACGAGCAGTACTTC. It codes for CASSFMGYEQYF.

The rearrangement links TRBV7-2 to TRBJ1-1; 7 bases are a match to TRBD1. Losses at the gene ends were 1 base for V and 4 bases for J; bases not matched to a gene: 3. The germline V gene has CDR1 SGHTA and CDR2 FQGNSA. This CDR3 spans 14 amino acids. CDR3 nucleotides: TGTGCCAGCAGCTTAGAGGGGGCGTCCACTGAAGCTTTCTTT. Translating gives CASSLEGASTEAFF.

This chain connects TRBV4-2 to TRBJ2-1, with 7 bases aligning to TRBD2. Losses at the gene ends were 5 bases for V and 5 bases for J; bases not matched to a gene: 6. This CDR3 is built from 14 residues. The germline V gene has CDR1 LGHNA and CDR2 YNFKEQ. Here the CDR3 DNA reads TGTGCCAGCAGCTTGATAGCGGGTAACAATGAGCAGTTCTTC. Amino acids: CASSLIAGNNEQFF.

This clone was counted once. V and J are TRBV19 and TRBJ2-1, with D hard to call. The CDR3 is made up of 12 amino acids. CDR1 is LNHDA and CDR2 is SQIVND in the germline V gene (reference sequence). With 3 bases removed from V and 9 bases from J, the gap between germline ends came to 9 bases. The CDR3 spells CASSILGFEQFF. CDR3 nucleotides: TGTGCCAGTAGTATCCTGGGGTTTGAGCAGTTCTTC.

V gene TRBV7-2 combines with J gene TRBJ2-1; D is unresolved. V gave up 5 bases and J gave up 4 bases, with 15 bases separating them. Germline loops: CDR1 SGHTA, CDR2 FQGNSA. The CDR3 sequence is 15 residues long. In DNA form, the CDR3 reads TGTGCCAGCAGCGCTCGACGATCCTATTACAATGAGCAGTTCTTC. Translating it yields CASSARRSYYNEQFF. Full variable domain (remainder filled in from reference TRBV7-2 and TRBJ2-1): GAGVSQSPSNKVTEKGKDVELRCDPISGHTALYWYRQSLGQGLEFLIYFQGNSAPDKSGLPSDRFSAERTGGSVSTLTIQRTQQEDSAVYLCASSARRSYYNEQFFGPGTRLTVL.

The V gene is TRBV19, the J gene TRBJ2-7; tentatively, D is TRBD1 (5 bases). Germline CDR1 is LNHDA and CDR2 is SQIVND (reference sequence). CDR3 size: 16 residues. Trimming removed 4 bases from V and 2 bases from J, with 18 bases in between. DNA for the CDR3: TGTGCCAGTAGTAGACTTCAGGGCGCCGCTACCTACGAGCAGTACTTC. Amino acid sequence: CASSRLQGAATYEQYF.

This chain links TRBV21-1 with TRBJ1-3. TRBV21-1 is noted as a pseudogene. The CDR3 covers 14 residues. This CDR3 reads CASSKGGSGNTIYF. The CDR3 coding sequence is TGTGCCAGCAGCAAGGGGGGCTCTGGAAACACCATATATTTT.

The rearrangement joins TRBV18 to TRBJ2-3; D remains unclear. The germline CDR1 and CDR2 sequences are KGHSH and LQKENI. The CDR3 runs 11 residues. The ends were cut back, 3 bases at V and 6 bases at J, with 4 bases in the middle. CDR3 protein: CASSPGDTQYF. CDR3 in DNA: TGTGCCAGCTCACCGGGGGATACGCAGTATTTT.

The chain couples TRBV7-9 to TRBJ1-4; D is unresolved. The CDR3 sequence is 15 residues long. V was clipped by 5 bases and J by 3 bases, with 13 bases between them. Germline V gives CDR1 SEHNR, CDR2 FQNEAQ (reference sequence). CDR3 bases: TGTGCCAGCAGCCAACCGACAAATTCTAATGAAAAACTGTTTTTT. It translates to CASSQPTNSNEKLFF.

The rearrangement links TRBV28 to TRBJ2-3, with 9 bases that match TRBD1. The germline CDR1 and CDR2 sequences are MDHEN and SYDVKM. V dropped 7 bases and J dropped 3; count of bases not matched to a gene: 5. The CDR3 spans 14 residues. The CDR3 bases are TGTGCCAGCATTGGGACAGGGCGAACAGATACGCAGTATTTT. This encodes CASIGTGRTDTQYF.

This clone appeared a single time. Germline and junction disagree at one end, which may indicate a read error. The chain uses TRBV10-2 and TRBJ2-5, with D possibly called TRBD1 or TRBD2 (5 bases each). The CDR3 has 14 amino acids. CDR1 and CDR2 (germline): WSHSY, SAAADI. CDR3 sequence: CASSYSGGPETQYF. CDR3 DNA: TGTGCCAGCAGTTACTCTGGGGGTCCGGAGACCCAGTACTTC.

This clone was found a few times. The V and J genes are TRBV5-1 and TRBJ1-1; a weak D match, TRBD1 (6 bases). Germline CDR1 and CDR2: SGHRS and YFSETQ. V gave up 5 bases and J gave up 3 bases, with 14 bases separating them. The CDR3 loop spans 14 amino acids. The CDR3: CASSWGRGDTEAFF. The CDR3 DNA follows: TGCGCCAGCAGTTGGGGGCGGGGAGACACTGAAGCTTTCTTT. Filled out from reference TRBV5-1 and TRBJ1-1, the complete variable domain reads KAGVTQTPRYLIKTRGQQVTLSCSPISGHRSVSWYQQTPGQGLQFLFEYFSETQRNKGNFPGRFSGRQFSNSRSEMNVSTLELGDSALYLCASSWGRGDTEAFFGQGTRLTVV.

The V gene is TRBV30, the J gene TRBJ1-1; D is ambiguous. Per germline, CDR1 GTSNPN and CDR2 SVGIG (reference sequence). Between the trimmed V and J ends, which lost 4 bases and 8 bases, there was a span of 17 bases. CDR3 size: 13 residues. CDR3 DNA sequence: TGTGCCTGGACGGGGATGTATTGGGGAGAAGCTTTCTTT. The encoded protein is CAWTGMYWGEAFF. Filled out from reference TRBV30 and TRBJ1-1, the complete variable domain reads SQTIHQWPATLVQPVGSPLSLECTVEGTSNPNLYWYRQAAGRGLQLLFYSVGIGQISSEVPQNLSASRPQDRQFILSSKKLLLSDSGFYLCAWTGMYWGEAFFGQGTRLTVV.

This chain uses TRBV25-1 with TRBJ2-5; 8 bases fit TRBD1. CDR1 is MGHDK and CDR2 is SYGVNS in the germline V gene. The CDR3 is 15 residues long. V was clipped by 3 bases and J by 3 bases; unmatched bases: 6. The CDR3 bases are TGTGCCAGCAGTGACCCCAGGACAGGGAAAGAGACCCAGTACTTC. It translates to CASSDPRTGKETQYF.